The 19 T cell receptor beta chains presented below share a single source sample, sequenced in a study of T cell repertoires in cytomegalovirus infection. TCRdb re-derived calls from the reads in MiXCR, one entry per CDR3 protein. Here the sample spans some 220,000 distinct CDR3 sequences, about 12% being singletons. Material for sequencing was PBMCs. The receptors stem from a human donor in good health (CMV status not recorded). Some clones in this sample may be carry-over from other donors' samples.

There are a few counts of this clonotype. The CDR3 reads CSAARGVYSNQPQHF. In nucleotides, the CDR3 is TGCAGTGCCGCCCGAGGGGTTTATAGCAATCAGCCCCAGCATTTT. The chain uses TRBV20-1 and TRBJ1-5; perhaps TRBD1 as D (5 bases). This CDR3 has 15 residues. The germline gives CDR1 DFQATT, CDR2 SNEGSKA (reference sequence). V was shortened by 6 bases and J by 0 bases, with 15 bases between the two germline ends.

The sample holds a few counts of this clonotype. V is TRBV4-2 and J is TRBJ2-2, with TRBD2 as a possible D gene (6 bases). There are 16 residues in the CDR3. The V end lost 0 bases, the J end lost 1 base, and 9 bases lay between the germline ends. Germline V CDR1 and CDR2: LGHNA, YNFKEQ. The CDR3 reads CASSQDTGVNTGELFF. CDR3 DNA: TGTGCCAGCAGCCAAGATACGGGGGTGAACACCGGGGAGCTGTTTTTT.

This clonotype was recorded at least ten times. The CDR3 nucleotides read TGTGCCAGCAGTTTGGGGGGGCTCCTCTCCTACGAGCAGTACTTC. Translated, it gives CASSLGGLLSYEQYF. The J gene is TRBJ2-7, the V gene TRBV28; D possibly corresponds to TRBD2 (7 bases). The germline V gene encodes CDR1 MDHEN and CDR2 SYDVKM. CDR3 length: 15 amino acids. Trimming pared 3 bases from V and 0 bases from J, leaving 12 bases between. Complete variable domain (other parts from reference TRBV28 and TRBJ2-7): DVKVTQSSRYLVKRTGEKVFLECVQDMDHENMFWYRQDPGLGLRLIYFSYDVKMKEKGDIPEGYSVSREKKERFSLILESASTNQTSMYLCASSLGGLLSYEQYFGPGTRLTVT.

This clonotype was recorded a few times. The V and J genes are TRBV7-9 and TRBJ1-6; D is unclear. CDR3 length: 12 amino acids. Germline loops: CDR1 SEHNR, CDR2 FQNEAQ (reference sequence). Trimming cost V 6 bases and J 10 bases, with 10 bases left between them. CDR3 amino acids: CASSPEHSPLHF. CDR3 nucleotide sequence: TGTGCCAGCAGTCCAGAGCACTCACCCCTCCACTTT.

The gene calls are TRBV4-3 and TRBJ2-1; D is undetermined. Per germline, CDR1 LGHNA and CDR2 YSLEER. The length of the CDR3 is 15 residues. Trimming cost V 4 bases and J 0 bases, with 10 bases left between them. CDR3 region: CASSPRLSSYNEQFF. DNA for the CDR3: TGCGCCAGCAGCCCTCGACTCAGCTCCTACAATGAGCAGTTCTTC.

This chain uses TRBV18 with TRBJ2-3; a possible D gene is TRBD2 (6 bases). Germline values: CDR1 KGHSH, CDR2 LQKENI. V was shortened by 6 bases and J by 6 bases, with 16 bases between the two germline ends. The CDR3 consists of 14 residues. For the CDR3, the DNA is TGTGCCAGCTCCTCGACTAGAGGGGCCGATACGCAGTATTTT. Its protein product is CASSSTRGADTQYF.

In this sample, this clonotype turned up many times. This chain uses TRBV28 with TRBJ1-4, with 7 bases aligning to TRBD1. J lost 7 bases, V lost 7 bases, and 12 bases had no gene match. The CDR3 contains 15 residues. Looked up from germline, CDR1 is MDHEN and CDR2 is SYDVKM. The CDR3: CASTSRTGVGEKLFF. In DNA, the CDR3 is TGTGCCAGCACCTCCCGTACAGGGGTTGGTGAAAAACTGTTTTTT.

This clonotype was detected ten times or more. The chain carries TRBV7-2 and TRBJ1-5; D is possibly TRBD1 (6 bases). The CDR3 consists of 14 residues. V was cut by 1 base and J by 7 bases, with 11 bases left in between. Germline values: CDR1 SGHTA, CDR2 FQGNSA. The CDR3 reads CASSLEGGDQPQHF. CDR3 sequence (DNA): TGTGCCAGCAGCTTAGAGGGGGGGGACCAGCCCCAGCATTTT.

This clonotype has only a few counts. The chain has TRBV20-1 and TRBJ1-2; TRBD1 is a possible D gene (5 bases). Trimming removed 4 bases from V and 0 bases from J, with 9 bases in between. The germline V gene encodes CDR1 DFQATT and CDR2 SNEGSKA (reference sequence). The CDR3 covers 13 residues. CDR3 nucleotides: TGCAGTGCTATCCTGGGGCCTAACTATGGCTACACCTTC. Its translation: CSAILGPNYGYTF.

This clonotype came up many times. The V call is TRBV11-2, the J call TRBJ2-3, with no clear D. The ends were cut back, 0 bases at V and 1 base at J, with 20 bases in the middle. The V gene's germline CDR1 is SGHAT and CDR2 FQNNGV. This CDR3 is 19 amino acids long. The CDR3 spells CASSLDFYGSFGGTDTQYF. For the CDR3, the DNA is TGTGCCAGCAGCTTAGATTTTTACGGATCCTTTGGGGGCACAGATACGCAGTATTTT.

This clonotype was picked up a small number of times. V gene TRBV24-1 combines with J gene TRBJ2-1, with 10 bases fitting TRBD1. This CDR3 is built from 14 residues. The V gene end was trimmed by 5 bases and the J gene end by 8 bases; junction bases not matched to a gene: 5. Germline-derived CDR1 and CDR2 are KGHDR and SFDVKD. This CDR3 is CATSVGQGSDEQFF. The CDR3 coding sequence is TGTGCCACCAGTGTGGGACAGGGGTCCGATGAGCAGTTCTTC.

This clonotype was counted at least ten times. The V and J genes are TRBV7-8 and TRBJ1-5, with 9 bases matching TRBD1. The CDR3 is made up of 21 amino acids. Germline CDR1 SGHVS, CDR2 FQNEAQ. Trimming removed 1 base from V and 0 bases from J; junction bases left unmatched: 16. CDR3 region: CASSLETGGRLSSYSNQPQHF. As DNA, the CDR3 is TGTGCCAGCAGCTTAGAGACAGGGGGAAGATTGAGTTCTTATAGCAATCAGCCCCAGCATTTT.

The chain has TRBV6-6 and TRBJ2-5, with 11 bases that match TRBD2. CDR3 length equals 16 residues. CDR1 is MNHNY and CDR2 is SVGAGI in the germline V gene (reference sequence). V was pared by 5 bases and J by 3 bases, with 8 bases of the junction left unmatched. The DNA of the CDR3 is TGTGCCAGCAGTCGGGGCCTGGGACTAGCGGAAGAGACCCAGTACTTC. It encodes CASSRGLGLAEETQYF.

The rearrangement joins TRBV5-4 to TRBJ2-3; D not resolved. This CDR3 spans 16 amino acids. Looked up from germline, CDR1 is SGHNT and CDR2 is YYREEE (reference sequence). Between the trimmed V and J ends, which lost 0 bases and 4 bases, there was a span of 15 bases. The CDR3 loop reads CASSLDPLATSDTQYF. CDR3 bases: TGTGCCAGCAGCTTGGATCCTTTAGCAACGTCAGATACGCAGTATTTT.

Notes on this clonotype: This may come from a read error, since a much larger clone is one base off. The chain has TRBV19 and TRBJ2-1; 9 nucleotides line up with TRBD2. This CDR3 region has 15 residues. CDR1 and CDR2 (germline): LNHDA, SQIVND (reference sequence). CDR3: CARSWAGGALEEQFF. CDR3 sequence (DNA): TGTGCCCGTAGTTGGGCGGGAGGGGCTTTGGAGGAGCAGTTCTTC.

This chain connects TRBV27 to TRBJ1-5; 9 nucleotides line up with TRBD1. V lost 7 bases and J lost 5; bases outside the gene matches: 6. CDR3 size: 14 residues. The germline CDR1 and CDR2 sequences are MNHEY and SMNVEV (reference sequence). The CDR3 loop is CASKRQGEDQPQHF. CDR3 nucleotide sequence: TGTGCCAGCAAAAGACAGGGGGAAGATCAGCCCCAGCATTTT.

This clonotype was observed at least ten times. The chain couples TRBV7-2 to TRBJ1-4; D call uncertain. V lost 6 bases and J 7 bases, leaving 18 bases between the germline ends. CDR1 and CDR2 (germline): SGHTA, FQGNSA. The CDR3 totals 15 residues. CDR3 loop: CASSPRLGSSEKLFF. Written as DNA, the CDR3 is TGTGCCAGCAGTCCCAGGCTGGGATCTTCTGAAAAACTGTTTTTT.

The CDR3 DNA is TGTGCCAGCAGTCCCCGACAGCGTATGAACACTGAAGCTTTCTTT. It is translated as CASSPRQRMNTEAFF. This sequence joins TRBV27 and TRBJ1-1, with D perhaps TRBD1 (5 bases). There are 15 residues in the CDR3. Between the trimmed V and J ends, which lost 5 bases and 0 bases, there was a span of 13 bases. Germline loops: CDR1 MNHEY, CDR2 SMNVEV (reference sequence).

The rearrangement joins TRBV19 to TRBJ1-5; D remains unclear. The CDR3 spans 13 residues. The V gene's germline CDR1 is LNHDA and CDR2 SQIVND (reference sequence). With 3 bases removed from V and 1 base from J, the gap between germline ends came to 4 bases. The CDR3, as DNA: TGTGCCAGTAGTATTAGCAGCAATCAGCCCCAGCATTTT. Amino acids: CASSISSNQPQHF.